The 10 T cell receptor beta chains listed next were all sequenced from one sample in a study of cytomegalovirus exposure and HLA in healthy donors. The PCR used 60 Vbeta and 13 Jbeta primers. Using immunoSEQ multiplex PCR, the repertoire was profiled, and TCRdb retains in-frame clones only, with some absent. The data contain about 130,000 clones, roughly 70% of them singletons. Specimen: PBMCs. These TCRs come from a man between 18 and 35 years old in good health and CMV-seropositive.

The V call is TRBV19, the J call TRBJ2-1; D is undetermined. V lost 1 base to trimming and J lost 10 bases, with 8 bases between them. The germline V gene encodes CDR1 LNHDA and CDR2 SQIVND (reference sequence). CDR3 length: 12 residues. CDR3 DNA sequence: TGTGCCAGTAGTATAGCAGAGGTCGAGCAGTTCTTC. It codes for CASSIAEVEQFF.

The table lists this clone with a few counts. The chain links TRBV7-2 to TRBJ1-1, with TRBD1 matching 9 bases. After removal of 2 bases from V and 4 bases from J, the junction contained 11 bases not matched to a gene. Germline assignment: CDR1 SGHTA and CDR2 FQGNSA. The CDR3 extends over 17 amino acids. In DNA form, the CDR3 reads TGTGCCAGCAGCTTACAACACAGGGGGCGCTTTGGCACTGAAGCTTTCTTT. Translated, it gives CASSLQHRGRFGTEAFF.

The J gene is TRBJ2-5, the V gene TRBV6-1; 7 nucleotides line up with TRBD1. This CDR3 is built from 13 residues. The V and J ends lost 7 bases and 5 bases, in that order; junction bases with no gene match: 7. Germline V gene data show CDR1 as MNHNS and CDR2 as SASEGT. The CDR3 bases are TGTGCCAGCATAAGGGGGCAGGGGGAGACCCAGTACTTC. Translated, it gives CASIRGQGETQYF.

The J gene is TRBJ2-5, the V gene TRBV2; no firm D call. The CDR3 runs to 13 residues. In germline, CDR1 is SNHLY, CDR2 FYNNEI. Trimming cost V 2 bases and J 1 base, with 5 bases left between them. CDR3 DNA sequence: TGTGCCAGCAGTGAAATCAGCCAAGAGACCCAGTACTTC. This codes for CASSEISQETQYF.

The chain employs TRBV7-9 and TRBJ2-7; tentatively, D is TRBD1 (6 bases). The CDR3 sequence is 13 residues long. The germline V gene has CDR1 SEHNR and CDR2 FQNEAQ (reference sequence). V lost 5 bases, J lost 6 bases, and 14 bases lay in between. CDR3 loop: CASSHRGGFEQYF. The CDR3 region has the DNA TGTGCCAGCAGCCACCGTGGGGGCTTCGAGCAGTACTTC.

CDR3 protein: CASRLAGVYTQYF. The CDR3 DNA is TGCGCCAGCAGACTAGCGGGGGTGTATACGCAGTATTTT. The genes are TRBV5-1 and TRBJ2-3; TRBD2 aligns across 11 bases. Trimming removed 5 bases from V and 7 bases from J; junction bases left unmatched: 3. Germline CDR1 SGHRS, CDR2 YFSETQ. This CDR3 comprises 13 residues.

This rearrangement joins TRBV27 to TRBJ2-1; 11 bases are shared with TRBD2. Germline CDR1 reads MNHEY; CDR2 reads SMNVEV (reference sequence). This CDR3 has 20 amino acids. The V gene end was trimmed by 4 bases and the J gene end by 4 bases; junction bases not matched to a gene: 18. CDR3 sequence: CASSSNPTSGSLGPYNEQFF. CDR3 sequence (DNA): TGTGCCAGCAGTTCCAACCCCACTAGCGGGAGCCTAGGGCCTTACAATGAGCAGTTCTTC.

This sequence joins TRBV11-2 and TRBJ2-7; D is unclear. CDR1 and CDR2 from the germline V gene are SGHAT and FQNNGV. The V end lost 5 bases, the J end lost 2 bases, and 19 bases lay between the germline ends. This CDR3 spans 16 amino acids. CDR3: CASSPARMRLTYEQYF. The CDR3 nucleotides read TGTGCCAGCAGCCCCGCACGTATGAGACTTACCTACGAGCAGTACTTC.

The J gene is TRBJ2-7, the V gene TRBV29-1, with D hard to call. V shed 2 bases and J shed 0 bases, with 2 bases lying between them. The CDR3 has 11 residues. CDR1 is SQVTM and CDR2 is ANQGSEA in the germline V gene. The CDR3 DNA follows: TGCAGCGTTGAACACTCCTACGAGCAGTACTTC. Amino acids: CSVEHSYEQYF.

V usage is TRBV28 and J usage is TRBJ2-5; weak D call: TRBD1 (7 bases). Germline CDR1 reads MDHEN; CDR2 reads SYDVKM. The CDR3 spans 14 residues. The V end lost 7 bases, the J end lost 5 bases, and 17 bases lay between the germline ends. As DNA, the CDR3 is TGTGCCAGCACCAAACGGACAGGAGGGGAGACCCAGTACTTC. This gives the protein CASTKRTGGETQYF. The full variable domain, with the rest looked up from reference TRBV28 and TRBJ2-5, is DVKVTQSSRYLVKRTGEKVFLECVQDMDHENMFWYRQDPGLGLRLIYFSYDVKMKEKGDIPEGYSVSREKKERFSLILESASTNQTSMYLCASTKRTGGETQYFGPGTRLLVL.